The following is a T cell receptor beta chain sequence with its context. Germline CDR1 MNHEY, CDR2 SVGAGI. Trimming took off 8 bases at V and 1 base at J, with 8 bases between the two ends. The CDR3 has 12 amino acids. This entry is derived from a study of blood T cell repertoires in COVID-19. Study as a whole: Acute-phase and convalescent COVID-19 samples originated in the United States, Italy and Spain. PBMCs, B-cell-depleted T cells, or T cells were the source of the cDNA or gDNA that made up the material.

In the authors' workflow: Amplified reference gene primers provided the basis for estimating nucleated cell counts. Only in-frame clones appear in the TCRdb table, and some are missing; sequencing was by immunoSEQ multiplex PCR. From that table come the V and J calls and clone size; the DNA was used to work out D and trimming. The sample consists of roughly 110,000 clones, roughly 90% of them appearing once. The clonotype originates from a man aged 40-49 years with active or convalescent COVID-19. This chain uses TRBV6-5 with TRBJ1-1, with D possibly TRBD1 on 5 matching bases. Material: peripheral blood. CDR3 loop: CASQDKNTEAFF. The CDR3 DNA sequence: TGTGCCAGCCAGGACAAGAACACTGAAGCTTTCTTT.